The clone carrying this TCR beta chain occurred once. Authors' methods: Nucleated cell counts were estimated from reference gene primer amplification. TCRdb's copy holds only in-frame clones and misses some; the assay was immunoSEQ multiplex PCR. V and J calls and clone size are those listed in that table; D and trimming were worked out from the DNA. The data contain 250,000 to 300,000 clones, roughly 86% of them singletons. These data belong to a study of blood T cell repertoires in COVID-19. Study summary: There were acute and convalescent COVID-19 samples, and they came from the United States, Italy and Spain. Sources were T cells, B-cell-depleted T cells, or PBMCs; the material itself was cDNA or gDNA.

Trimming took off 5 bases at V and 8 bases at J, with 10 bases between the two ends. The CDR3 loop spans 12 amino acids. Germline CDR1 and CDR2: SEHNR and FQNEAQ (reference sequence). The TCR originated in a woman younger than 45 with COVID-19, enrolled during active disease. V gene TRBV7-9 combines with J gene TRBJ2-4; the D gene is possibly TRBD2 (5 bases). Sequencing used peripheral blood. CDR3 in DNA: TGTGCCAGCAGCCGTTTCGGGGACATTCAGTACTTC. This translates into CASSRFGDIQYF.